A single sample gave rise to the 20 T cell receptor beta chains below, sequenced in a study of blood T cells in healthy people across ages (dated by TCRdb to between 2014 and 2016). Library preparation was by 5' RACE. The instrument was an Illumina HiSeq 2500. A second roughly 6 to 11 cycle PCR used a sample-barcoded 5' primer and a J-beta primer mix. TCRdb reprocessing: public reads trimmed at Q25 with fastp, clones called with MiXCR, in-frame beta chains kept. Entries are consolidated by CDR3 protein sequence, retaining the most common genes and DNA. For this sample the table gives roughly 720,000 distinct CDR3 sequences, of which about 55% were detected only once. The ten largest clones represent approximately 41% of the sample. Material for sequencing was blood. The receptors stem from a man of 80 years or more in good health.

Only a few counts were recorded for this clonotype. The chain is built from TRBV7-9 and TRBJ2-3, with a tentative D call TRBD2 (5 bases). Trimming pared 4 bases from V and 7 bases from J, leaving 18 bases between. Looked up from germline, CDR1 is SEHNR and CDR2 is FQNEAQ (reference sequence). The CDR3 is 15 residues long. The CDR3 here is CASSSLWASPYTQYF. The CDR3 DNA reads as TGTGCCAGCAGCTCACTTTGGGCTAGCCCATATACGCAGTATTTT.

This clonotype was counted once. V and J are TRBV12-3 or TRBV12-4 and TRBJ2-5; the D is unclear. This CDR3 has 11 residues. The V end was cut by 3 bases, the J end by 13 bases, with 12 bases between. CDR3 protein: CASSFFSVSYF. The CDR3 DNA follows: TGTGCCAGCAGTTTTTTTTCCGTTTCGTACTTC.

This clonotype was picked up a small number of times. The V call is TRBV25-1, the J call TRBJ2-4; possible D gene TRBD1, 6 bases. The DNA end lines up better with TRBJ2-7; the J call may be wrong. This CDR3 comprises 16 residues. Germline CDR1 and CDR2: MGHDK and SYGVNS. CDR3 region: CASSARQGFGTYEQYF. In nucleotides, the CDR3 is TGTGCCAGCAGTGCCCGTCAGGGGTTCGGTACCTACGAGCAGTACTTC.

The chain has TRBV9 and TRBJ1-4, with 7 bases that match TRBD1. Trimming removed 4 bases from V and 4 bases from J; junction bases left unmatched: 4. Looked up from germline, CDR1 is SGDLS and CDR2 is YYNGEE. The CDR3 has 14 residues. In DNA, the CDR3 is TGTGCCAGCAGCCCGGGACAGCGTAATGAAAAACTGTTTTTT. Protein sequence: CASSPGQRNEKLFF.

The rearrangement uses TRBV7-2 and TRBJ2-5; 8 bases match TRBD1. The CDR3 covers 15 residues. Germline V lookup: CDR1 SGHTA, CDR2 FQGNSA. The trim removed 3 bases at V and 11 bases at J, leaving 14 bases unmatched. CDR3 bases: TGTGCCAGCAGCTTGGCGACAGGGGCCGCCTCTCTGCAGTACTTC. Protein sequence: CASSLATGAASLQYF.

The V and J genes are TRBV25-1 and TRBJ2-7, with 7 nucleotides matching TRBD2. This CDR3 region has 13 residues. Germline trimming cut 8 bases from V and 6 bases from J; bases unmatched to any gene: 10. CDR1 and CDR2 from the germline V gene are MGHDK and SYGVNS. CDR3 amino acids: CASSREGGVEQYF. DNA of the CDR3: TGTGCCAGCTCCAGGGAGGGAGGGGTCGAGCAGTACTTC.

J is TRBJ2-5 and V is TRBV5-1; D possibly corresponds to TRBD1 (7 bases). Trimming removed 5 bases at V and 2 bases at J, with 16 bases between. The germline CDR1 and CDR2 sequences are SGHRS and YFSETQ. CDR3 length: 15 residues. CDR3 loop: CASRGGTGVQETQYF. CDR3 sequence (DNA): TGCGCCAGCAGGGGGGGAACAGGGGTACAAGAGACCCAGTACTTC.

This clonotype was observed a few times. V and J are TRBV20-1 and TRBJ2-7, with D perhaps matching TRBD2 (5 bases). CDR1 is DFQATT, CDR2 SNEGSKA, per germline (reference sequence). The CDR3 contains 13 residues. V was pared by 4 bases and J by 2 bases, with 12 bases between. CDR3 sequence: CSAKSGTTYEQYF. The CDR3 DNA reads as TGCAGTGCTAAGAGCGGTACCACCTACGAGCAGTACTTC.

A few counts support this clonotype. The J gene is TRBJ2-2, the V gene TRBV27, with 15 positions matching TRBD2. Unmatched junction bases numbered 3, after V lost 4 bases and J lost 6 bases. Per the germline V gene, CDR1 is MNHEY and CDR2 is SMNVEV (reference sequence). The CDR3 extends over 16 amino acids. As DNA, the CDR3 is TGTGCCAGCAGTTCCTGGACTAGCGGGAGGGCCGGGGAGCTGTTTTTT. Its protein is CASSSWTSGRAGELFF.

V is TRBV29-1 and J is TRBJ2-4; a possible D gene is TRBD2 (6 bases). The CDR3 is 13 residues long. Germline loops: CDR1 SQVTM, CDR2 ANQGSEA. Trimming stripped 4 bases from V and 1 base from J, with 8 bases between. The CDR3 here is CSVVGRAKNIQYF. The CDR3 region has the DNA TGCAGCGTTGTGGGGAGGGCCAAAAACATTCAGTACTTC.

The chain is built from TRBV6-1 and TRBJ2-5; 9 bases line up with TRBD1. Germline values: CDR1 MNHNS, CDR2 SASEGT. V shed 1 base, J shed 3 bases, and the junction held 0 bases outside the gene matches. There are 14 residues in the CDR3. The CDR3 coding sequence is TGTGCCAGCAGTGAAGGGGACAGGGAAGAGACCCAGTACTTC. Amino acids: CASSEGDREETQYF.

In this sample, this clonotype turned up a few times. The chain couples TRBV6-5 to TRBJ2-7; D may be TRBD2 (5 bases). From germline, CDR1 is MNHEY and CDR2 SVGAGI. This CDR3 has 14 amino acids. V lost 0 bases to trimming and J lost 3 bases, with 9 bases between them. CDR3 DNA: TGTGCCAGCAGTTACTCCCGGGGAGTCTACGAGCAGTACTTC. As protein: CASSYSRGVYEQYF.

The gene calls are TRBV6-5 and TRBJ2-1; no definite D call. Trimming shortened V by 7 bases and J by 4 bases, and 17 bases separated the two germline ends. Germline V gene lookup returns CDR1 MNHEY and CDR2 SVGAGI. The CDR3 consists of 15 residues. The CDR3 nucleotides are TGTGCCAGCACCCCGTCGGCGGCGGTTTACAATGAGCAGTTCTTC. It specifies CASTPSAAVYNEQFF.

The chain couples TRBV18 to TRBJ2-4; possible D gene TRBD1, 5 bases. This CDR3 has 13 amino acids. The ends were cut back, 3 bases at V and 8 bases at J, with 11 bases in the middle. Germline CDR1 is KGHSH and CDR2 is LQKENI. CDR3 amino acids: CASSPQGADIQYF. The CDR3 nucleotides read TGTGCCAGCTCACCTCAGGGTGCGGACATTCAGTACTTC.

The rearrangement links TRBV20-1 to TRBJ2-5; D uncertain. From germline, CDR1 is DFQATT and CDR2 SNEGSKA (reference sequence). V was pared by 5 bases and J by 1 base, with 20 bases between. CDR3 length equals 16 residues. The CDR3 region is CSAELWGSVVQETQYF. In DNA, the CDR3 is TGCAGTGCTGAACTGTGGGGATCCGTAGTCCAAGAGACCCAGTACTTC.

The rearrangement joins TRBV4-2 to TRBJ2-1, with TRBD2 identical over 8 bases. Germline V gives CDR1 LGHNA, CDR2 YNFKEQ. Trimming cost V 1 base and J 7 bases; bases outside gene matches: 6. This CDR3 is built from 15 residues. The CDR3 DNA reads TGTGCCAGCAGCCAAGGGAATAGCGGGAAGAATGAGCAGTTCTTC. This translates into CASSQGNSGKNEQFF.

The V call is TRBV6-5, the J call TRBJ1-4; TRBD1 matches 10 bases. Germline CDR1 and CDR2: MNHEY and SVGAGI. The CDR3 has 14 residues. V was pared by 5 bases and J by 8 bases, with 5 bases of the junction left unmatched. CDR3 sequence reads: CASSTGTGDEKLFF. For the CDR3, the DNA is TGTGCCAGCAGTACCGGGACAGGGGACGAAAAACTGTTTTTT.

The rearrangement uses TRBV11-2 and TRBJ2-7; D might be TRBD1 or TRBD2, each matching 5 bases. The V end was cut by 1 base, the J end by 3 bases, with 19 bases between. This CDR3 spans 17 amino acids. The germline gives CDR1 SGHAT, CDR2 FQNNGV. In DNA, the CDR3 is TGTGCCAGCAGCTTAGTAGCGTCGGACATCGCAAACTACGAGCAGTACTTC. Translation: CASSLVASDIANYEQYF.

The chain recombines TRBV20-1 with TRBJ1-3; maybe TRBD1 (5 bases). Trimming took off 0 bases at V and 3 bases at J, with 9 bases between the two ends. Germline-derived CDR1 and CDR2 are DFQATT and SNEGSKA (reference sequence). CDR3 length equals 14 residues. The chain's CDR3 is CSARDRVIGNTIYF. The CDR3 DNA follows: TGCAGTGCTAGAGACAGGGTTATTGGAAACACCATATATTTT.

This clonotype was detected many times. CDR3 region: CSARVGTGPHYEQYF. CDR3 in DNA: TGCAGTGCTAGAGTTGGGACAGGCCCCCACTACGAGCAGTACTTC. V and J are TRBV20-1 and TRBJ2-7, with 8 bases that match TRBD1. V lost 1 base to trimming and J lost 3 bases; unmatched junction nucleotides: 8. CDR1 is DFQATT, CDR2 SNEGSKA, per germline (reference sequence). The CDR3 length is 15 residues.